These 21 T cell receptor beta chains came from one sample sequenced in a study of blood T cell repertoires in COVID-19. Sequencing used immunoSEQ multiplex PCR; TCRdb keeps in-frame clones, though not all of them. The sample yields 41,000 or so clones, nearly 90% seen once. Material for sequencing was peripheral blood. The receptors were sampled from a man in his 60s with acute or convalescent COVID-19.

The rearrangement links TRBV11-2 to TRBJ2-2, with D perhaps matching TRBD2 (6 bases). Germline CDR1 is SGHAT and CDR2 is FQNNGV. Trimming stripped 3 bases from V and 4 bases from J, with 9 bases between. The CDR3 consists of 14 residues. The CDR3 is CASSLRRVTGELFF. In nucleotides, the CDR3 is TGTGCCAGCAGCTTGAGGAGGGTCACCGGGGAGCTGTTTTTT.

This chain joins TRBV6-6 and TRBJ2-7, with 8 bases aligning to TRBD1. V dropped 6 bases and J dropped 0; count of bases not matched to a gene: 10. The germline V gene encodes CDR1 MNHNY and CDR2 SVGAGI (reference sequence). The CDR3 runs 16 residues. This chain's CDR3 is CASSLPTGTGSYEQYF. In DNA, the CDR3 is TGTGCCAGCAGCCTCCCTACCGGGACAGGCTCCTACGAGCAGTACTTC.

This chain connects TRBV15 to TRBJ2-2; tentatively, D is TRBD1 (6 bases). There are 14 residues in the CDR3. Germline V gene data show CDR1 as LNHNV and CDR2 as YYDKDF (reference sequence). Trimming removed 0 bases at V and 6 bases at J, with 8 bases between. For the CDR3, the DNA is TGTGCCACCAGCAGAGACAGGGGATCCGGGGAGCTGTTTTTT. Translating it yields CATSRDRGSGELFF.

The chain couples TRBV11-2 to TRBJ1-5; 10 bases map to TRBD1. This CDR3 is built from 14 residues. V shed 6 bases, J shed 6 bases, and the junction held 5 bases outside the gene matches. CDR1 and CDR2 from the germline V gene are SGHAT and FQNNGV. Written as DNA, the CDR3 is TGTGCCAGCAGTCGGGACAGGGGTGGTCAGCCCCAGCATTTT. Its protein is CASSRDRGGQPQHF.

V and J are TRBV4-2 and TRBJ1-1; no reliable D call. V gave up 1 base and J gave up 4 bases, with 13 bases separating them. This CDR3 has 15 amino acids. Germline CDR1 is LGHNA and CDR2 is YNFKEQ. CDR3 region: CASSQGTTRPTEAFF. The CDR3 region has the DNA TGTGCCAGCAGCCAAGGGACGACTAGACCCACTGAAGCTTTCTTT.

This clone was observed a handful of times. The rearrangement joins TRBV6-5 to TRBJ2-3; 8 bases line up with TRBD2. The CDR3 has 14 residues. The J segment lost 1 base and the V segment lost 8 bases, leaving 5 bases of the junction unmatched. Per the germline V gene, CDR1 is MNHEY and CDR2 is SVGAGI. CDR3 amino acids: CASGRAGGTDTQYF. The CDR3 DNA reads TGTGCCAGCGGCAGAGCGGGGGGCACAGATACGCAGTATTTT.

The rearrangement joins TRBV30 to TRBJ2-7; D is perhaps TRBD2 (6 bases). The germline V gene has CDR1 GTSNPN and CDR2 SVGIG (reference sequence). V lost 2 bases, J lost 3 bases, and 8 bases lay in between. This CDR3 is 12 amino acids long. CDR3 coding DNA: TGTGCCTGGAGTAGTAGCGGCTACGAGCAGTACTTC. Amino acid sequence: CAWSSSGYEQYF.

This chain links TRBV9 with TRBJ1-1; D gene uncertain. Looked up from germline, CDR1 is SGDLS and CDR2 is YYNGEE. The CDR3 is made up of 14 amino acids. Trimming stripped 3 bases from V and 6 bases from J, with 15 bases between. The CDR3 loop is CASSAPGWPPEAFF. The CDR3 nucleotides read TGTGCCAGCAGCGCCCCGGGGTGGCCCCCTGAAGCTTTCTTT.

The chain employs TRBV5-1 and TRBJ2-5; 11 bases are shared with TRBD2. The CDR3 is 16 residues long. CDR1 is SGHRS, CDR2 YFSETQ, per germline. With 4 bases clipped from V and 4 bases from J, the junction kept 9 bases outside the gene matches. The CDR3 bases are TGCGCCAGCAGCCCTATAGCGGGGGGGCCAGGAGAGACCCAGTACTTC. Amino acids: CASSPIAGGPGETQYF. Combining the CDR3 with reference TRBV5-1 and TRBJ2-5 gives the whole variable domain KAGVTQTPRYLIKTRGQQVTLSCSPISGHRSVSWYQQTPGQGLQFLFEYFSETQRNKGNFPGRFSGRQFSNSRSEMNVSTLELGDSALYLCASSPIAGGPGETQYFGPGTRLLVL.

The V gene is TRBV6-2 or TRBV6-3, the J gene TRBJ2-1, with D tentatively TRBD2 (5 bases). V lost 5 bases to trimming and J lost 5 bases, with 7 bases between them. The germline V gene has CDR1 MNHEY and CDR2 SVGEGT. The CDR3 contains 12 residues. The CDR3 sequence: CASSGLDNEQFF. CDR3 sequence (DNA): TGTGCCAGCAGTGGACTTGACAATGAGCAGTTCTTC.

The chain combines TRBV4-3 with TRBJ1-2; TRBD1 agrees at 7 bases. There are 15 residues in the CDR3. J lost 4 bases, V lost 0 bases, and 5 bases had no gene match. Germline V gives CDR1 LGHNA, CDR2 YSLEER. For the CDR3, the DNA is TGCGCCAGCAGCCAAGATAGGCAGGGGGGCTATGGCTACACCTTC. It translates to CASSQDRQGGYGYTF.

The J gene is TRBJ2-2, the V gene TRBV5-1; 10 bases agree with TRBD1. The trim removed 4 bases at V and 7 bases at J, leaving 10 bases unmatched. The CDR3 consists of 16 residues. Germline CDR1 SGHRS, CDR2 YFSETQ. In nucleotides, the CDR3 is TGCGCCAGCAGCCCCGCCGGGACAGGGGTAAACGGGGAGCTGTTTTTT. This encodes CASSPAGTGVNGELFF.

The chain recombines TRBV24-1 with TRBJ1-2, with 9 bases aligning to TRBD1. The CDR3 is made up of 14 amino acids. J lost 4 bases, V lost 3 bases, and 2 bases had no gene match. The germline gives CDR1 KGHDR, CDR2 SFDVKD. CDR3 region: CATSDAGQGYGYTF. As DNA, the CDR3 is TGTGCCACCAGTGATGCGGGACAGGGCTATGGCTACACCTTC.

CDR3 region: CASSLAGRGSYQPQHF. CDR3 DNA: TGTGCCAGCAGCTTGGCCGGCAGGGGTAGTTATCAGCCCCAGCATTTT. The V gene is TRBV5-8, the J gene TRBJ1-5; a possible D gene is TRBD1 (6 bases). CDR1 SGHTS and CDR2 YDEGEE come from the germline V gene. There are 16 residues in the CDR3. Trimming pared 0 bases from V and 5 bases from J, leaving 15 bases between.

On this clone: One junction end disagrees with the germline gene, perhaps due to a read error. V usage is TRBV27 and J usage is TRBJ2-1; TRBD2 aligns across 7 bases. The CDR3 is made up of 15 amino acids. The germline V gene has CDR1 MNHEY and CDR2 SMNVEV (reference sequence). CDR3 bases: TGTGCCAGCAGTCTATCGATCATCCTAGCGGAGTCGTTGTTCTTC. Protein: CASSLSIILAESLFF.

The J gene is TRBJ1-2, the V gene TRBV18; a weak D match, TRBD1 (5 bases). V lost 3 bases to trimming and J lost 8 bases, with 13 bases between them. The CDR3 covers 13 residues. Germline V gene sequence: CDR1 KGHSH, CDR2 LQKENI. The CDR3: CASSPFTDSGYTF. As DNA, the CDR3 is TGTGCCAGCTCACCTTTCACTGACAGCGGCTACACCTTC. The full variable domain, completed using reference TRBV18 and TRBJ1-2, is NAGVMQNPRHLVRRRGQEARLRCSPMKGHSHVYWYRQLPEEGLKFMVYLQKENIIDESGMPKERFSAEFPKEGPSILRIQQVVRGDSAAYFCASSPFTDSGYTFGSGTRLTVV.

Written as DNA, the CDR3 is TGTGCCAGCAGCGGAGGACAGGGCTGGGGCTCCTACGAGCAGTACTTC. It specifies CASSGGQGWGSYEQYF. This chain links TRBV9 with TRBJ2-7, with 8 bases matching TRBD1. The V gene's germline CDR1 is SGDLS and CDR2 YYNGEE. V shed 3 bases and J 0 bases; nucleotides not matched to a gene: 8. CDR3 length: 16 amino acids.

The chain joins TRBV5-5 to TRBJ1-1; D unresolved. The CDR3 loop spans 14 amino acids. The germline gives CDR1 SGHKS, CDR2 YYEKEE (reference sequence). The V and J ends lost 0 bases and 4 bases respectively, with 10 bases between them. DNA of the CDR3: TGTGCCAGCAGCTTGGCCACCTCTATCACTGAAGCTTTCTTT. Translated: CASSLATSITEAFF.

In DNA form, the CDR3 reads TGCGCCAGCAGTGATCCAGCGGGGGGGGTAGAGACCCAGTACTTC. It encodes CASSDPAGGVETQYF. This chain connects TRBV10-1 to TRBJ2-5, with 10 bases fitting TRBD2. Losses at the gene ends were 3 bases for V and 4 bases for J; bases not matched to a gene: 5. CDR3 length: 15 residues. CDR1 and CDR2 from the germline V gene are WNHNN and SYGVQD (reference sequence).

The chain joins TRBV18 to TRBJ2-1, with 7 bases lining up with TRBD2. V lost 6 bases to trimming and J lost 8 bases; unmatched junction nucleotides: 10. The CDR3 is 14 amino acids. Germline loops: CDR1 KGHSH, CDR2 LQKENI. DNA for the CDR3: TGTGCCAGCTCGCTACTAGCGACTATTGATGAGCAGTTCTTC. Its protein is CASSLLATIDEQFF.

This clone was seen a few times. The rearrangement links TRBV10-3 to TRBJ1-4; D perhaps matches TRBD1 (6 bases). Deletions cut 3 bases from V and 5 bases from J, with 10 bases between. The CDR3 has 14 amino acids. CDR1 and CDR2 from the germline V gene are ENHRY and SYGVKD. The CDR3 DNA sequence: TGTGCCATCAGTGATGGGCAGGGGAATGAAAAACTGTTTTTT. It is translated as CAISDGQGNEKLFF.